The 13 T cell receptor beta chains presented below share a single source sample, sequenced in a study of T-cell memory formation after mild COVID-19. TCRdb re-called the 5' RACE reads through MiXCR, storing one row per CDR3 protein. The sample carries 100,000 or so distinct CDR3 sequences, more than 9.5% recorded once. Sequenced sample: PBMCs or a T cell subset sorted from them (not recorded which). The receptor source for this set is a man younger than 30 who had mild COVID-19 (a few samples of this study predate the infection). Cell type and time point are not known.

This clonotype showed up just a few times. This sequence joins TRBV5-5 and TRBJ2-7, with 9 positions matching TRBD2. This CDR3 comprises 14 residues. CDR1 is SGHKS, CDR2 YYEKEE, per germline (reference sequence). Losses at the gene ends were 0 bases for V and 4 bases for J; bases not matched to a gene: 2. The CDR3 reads CASSLGAGGYEQYF. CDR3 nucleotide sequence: TGTGCCAGCAGCTTGGGAGCGGGGGGATACGAGCAGTACTTC.

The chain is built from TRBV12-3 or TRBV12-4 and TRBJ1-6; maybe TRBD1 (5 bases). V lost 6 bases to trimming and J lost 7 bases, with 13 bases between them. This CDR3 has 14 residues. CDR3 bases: TGTGCCAGCAGGGCCGACAGCCCCAATTCACCCCTCCACTTT. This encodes CASRADSPNSPLHF.

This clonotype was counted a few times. CDR3 protein: CATSRAGTGSNQPQHF. The CDR3 DNA sequence: TGTGCCACCAGCAGAGCGGGGACAGGTAGCAATCAGCCCCAGCATTTT. V usage is TRBV15 and J usage is TRBJ1-5; TRBD1 agrees at 8 bases. Germline lookup yields CDR1 LNHNV and CDR2 YYDKDF (reference sequence). The CDR3 length is 16 residues. Unmatched junction bases numbered 2, after V lost 1 base and J lost 0 bases.

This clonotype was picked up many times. CDR3 amino acids: CASSLASGVNEQFF. Written as DNA, the CDR3 is TGTGCCAGCAGCTTAGCGTCAGGGGTTAATGAGCAGTTCTTC. The rearrangement links TRBV7-2 to TRBJ2-1; possible D gene TRBD1, 6 bases. The CDR3 has 14 amino acids. Germline V lookup: CDR1 SGHTA, CDR2 FQGNSA. V gave up 0 bases and J gave up 7 bases, with 10 bases separating them.

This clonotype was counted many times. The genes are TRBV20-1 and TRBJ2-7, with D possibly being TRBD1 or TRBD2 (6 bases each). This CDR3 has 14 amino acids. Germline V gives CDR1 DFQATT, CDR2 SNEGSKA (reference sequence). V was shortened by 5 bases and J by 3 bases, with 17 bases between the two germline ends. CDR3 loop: CSAQSAGQYYEQYV. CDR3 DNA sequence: TGCAGTGCTCAAAGCGCGGGACAATACTACGAGCAGTACGTC.

The CDR3 bases are TGTGCCAGCAGCCCCGCCCTCCCGCAGTTCTTC. It yields the protein CASSPALPQFF. The chain has TRBV7-9 and TRBJ2-1; D is ambiguous. The CDR3 runs to 11 residues. CDR1 and CDR2 (germline): SEHNR, FQNEAQ (reference sequence). V was trimmed by 5 bases and J by 12 bases, leaving 11 bases between them.

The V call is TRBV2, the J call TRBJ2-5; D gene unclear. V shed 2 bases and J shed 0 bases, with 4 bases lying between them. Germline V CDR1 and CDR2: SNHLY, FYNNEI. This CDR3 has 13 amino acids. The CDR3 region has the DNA TGTGCCAGCAGTGAAAGGTACCAAGAGACCCAGTACTTC. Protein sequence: CASSERYQETQYF.

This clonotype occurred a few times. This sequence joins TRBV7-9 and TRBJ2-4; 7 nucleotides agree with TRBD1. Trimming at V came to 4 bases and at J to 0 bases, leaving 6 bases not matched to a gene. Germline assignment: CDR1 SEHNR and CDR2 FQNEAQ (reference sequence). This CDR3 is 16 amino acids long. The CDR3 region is CASSSQGWIAKNIQYF. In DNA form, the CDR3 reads TGTGCCAGCAGCTCACAGGGGTGGATAGCCAAAAACATTCAGTACTTC.

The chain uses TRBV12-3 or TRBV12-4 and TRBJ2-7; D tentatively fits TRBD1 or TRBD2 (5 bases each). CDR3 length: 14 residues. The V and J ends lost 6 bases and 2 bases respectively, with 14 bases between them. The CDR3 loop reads CASRHRDRPYEQYF. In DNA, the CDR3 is TGTGCCAGCAGGCACCGGGACCGTCCCTACGAGCAGTACTTC.

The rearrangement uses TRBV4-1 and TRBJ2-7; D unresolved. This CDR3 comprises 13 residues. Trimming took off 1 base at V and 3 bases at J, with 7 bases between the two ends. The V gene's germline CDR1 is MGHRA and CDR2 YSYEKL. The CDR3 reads CASSQASNYEQYF. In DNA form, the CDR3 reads TGCGCCAGCAGCCAAGCCAGTAACTACGAGCAGTACTTC.

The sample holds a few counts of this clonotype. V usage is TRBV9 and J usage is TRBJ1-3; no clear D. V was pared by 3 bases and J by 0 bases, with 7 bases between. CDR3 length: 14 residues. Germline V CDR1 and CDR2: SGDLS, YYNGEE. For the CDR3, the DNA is TGTGCCAGCAGCGCCTCGGCCTCTGGAAACACCATATATTTT. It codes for CASSASASGNTIYF.

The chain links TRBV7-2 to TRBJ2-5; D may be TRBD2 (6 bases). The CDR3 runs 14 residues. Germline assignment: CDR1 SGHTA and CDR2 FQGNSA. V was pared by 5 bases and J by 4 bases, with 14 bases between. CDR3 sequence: CASSPPPGLETQYF. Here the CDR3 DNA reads TGTGCCAGCAGCCCACCCCCGGGACTAGAGACCCAGTACTTC.

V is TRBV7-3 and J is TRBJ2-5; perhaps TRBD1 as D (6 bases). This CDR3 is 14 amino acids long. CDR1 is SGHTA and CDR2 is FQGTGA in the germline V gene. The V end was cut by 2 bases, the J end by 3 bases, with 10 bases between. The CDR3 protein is CASSLQGREETQYF. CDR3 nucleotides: TGTGCCAGCAGCTTACAGGGGCGGGAAGAGACCCAGTACTTC.